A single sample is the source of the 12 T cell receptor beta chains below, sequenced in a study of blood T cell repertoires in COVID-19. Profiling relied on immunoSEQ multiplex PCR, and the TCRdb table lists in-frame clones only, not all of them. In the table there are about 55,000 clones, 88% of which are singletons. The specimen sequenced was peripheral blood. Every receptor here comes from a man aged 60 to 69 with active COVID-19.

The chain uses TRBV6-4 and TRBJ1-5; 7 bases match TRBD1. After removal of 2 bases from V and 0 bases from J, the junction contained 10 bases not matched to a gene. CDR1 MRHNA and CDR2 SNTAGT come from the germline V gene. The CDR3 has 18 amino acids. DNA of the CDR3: TGTGCCAGCAGTGACCCTCTGGGACAGCCCGATAGCAATCAGCCCCAGCATTTT. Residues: CASSDPLGQPDSNQPQHF.

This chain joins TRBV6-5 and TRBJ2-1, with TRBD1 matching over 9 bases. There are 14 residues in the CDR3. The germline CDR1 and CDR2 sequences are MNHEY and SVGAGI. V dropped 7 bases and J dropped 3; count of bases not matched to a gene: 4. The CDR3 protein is CASNRDRDYNEQFF. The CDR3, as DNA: TGTGCCAGCAACCGGGACAGGGACTACAATGAGCAGTTCTTC.

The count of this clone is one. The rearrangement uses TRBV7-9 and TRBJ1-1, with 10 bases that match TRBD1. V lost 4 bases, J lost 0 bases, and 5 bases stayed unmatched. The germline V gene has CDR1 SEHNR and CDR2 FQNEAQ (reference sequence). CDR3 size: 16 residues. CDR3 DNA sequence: TGTGCCAGCAGCTCGCCGGGACAGGGGATGAACACTGAAGCTTTCTTT. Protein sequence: CASSSPGQGMNTEAFF.

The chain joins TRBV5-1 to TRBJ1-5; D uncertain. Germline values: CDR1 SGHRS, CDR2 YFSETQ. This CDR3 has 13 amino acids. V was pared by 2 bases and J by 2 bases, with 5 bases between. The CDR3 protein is CASSLSGNQPQHF. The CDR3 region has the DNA TGCGCCAGCAGCTTAAGCGGCAATCAGCCCCAGCATTTT.

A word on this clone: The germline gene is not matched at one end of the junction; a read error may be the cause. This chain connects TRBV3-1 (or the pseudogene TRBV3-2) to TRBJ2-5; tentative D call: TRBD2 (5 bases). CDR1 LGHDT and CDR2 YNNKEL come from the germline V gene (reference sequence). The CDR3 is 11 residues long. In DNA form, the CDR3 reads TGTGCCAGCAGCCAAGATATAGCGTTTGACTTC. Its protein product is CASSQDIAFDF.

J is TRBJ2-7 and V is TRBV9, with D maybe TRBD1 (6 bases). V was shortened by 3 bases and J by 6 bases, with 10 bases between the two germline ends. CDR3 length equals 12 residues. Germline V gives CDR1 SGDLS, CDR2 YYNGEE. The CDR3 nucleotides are TGTGCCAGCAGCGAACAGGGTTCCGAGCAGTACTTC. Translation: CASSEQGSEQYF.

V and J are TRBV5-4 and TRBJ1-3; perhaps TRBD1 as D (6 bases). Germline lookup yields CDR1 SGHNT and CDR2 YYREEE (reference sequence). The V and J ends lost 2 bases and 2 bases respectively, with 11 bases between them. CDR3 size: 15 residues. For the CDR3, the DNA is TGTGCCAGCAGCTTTGAACAGGGTACTGGAAACACCATATATTTT. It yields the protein CASSFEQGTGNTIYF.

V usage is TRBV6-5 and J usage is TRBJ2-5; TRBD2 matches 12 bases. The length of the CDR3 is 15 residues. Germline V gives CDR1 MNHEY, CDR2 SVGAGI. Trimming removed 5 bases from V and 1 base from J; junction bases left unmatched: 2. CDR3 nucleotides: TGTGCCAGCAGTAGGACTAGCGGGACCCAAGAGACCCAGTACTTC. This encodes CASSRTSGTQETQYF.

Here the CDR3 DNA reads TGTGCCAGCAGCCAGAGGGCCCTGAAAACCAAAAACATTCAGTACTTC. As protein: CASSQRALKTKNIQYF. The chain recombines TRBV3-1 (or the pseudogene TRBV3-2) with TRBJ2-4; D might be TRBD2 (5 bases). V dropped 3 bases and J dropped 2 bases, with 14 bases sitting between them. CDR1 and CDR2 (germline): LGHDT, YNNKEL (reference sequence). The CDR3 consists of 16 residues.

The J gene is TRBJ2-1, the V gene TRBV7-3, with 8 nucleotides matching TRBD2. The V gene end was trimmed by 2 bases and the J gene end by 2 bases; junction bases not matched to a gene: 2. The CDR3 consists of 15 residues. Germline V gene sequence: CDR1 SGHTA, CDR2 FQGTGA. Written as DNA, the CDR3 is TGTGCCAGCAGCTTAGCGGGAGGTACCTACAATGAGCAGTTCTTC. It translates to CASSLAGGTYNEQFF. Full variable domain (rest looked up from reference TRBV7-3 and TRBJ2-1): GAGVSQTPSNKVTEKGKYVELRCDPISGHTALYWYRQSLGQGPEFLIYFQGTGAADDSGLPNDRFFAVRPEGSVSTLKIQRTERGDSAVYLCASSLAGGTYNEQFFGPGTRLTVL.

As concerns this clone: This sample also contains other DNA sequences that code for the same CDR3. The CDR3 DNA reads TGCGCCAGCAGCCAAGTCCCCGGACAGGGGGCGAACACTGAAGCTTTCTTT. Translated: CASSQVPGQGANTEAFF. The genes are TRBV4-1 and TRBJ1-1; 11 bases line up with TRBD1. CDR1 is MGHRA and CDR2 is YSYEKL in the germline V gene. The CDR3 totals 17 residues. The V segment lost 1 base and the J segment 1 base; nucleotides outside the gene matches: 5.

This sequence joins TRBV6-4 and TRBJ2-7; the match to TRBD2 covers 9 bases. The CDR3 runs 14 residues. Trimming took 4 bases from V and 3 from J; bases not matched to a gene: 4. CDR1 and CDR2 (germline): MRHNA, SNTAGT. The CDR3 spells CASSALAGSYEQYF. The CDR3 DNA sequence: TGTGCCAGCAGTGCTCTAGCGGGGAGCTACGAGCAGTACTTC.